Below are 28 T cell receptor beta chains sequenced from a single sample in a study of T cells after yellow fever vaccination. TCRdb re-analysed the 5' RACE reads in MiXCR, keeping a single row per CDR3 protein. The sample contains about 320,000 distinct CDR3 sequences, around a tenth of which appear only once. The sequences come from CD4+ T cells sorted from PBMCs, collected 45 days after the yellow fever booster vaccination. The source is a man aged 18 to 29 who received the YFV17D yellow fever vaccine.

This rearrangement joins TRBV2 to TRBJ2-7; 7 bases are a match to TRBD1. Per the germline V gene, CDR1 is SNHLY and CDR2 is FYNNEI. The junction had 6 bases not matched to a gene; V was cut back by 3 bases and J by 4 bases. The CDR3 has 14 amino acids. CDR3 DNA: TGTGCCAGCAGTGAGTCCAGGGGGTGGTACGAGCAGTACTTC. Translating gives CASSESRGWYEQYF.

This clonotype was picked up many times. This sequence joins TRBV25-1 and TRBJ2-1; 8 bases align to TRBD1. The ends lost 6 bases at V and 6 bases at J; junction bases unmatched: 4. From germline, CDR1 is MGHDK and CDR2 SYGVNS. The CDR3 covers 13 residues. CDR3 region: CASSPTGANEQFF. The CDR3 DNA reads as TGTGCCAGCAGCCCGACAGGGGCCAATGAGCAGTTCTTC.

This clonotype was seen a few times. The J gene is TRBJ1-5, the V gene TRBV12-3 or TRBV12-4; D uncertain. V gave up 0 bases and J gave up 1 base, with 10 bases separating them. The CDR3 has 16 residues. CDR3 region: CASSLAPLGSNQPQHF. CDR3 nucleotide sequence: TGTGCCAGCAGTTTAGCCCCTCTCGGCAGCAATCAGCCCCAGCATTTT.

This sequence joins TRBV27 and TRBJ2-3; D may be TRBD2 (5 bases). The length of the CDR3 is 13 residues. V shed 4 bases and J shed 3 bases, with 8 bases lying between them. Germline V gene data show CDR1 as MNHEY and CDR2 as SMNVEV (reference sequence). This CDR3 is CASSWLATDTQYF. Here the CDR3 DNA reads TGTGCCAGCAGTTGGCTAGCTACAGATACGCAGTATTTT.

Of note for this clonotype: The junction departs from germline at one end; a sequencing error may be responsible. The chain uses TRBV6-5 and TRBJ2-5, with TRBD1 matching over 9 bases. The CDR3 extends over 14 amino acids. CDR1 is MNHEY and CDR2 is SVGAGI in the germline V gene. CDR3 nucleotide sequence: TGTGCCAGCAGGTTCGGACAGGGGCAAGGGACCCAGTACTTC. Encoded protein: CASRFGQGQGTQYF.

The gene calls are TRBV20-1 and TRBJ2-1; 8 bases agree with TRBD2. The CDR3 has 16 residues. V shed 6 bases and J 0 bases; nucleotides not matched to a gene: 10. Germline V gene data show CDR1 as DFQATT and CDR2 as SNEGSKA (reference sequence). The CDR3 here is CSAANAGTSSYNEQFF. The CDR3, as DNA: TGCAGTGCGGCGAATGCCGGGACTAGCTCCTACAATGAGCAGTTCTTC.

At least ten counts were recorded for this clonotype. V usage is TRBV12-3 or TRBV12-4 and J usage is TRBJ1-1; weak D call: TRBD1 (6 bases). The V gene lost 6 bases and the J gene lost 4 bases, with 15 bases spanning the gap. The CDR3 is 14 amino acids. The CDR3 region is CASSQQGRGTEAFF. For the CDR3, the DNA is TGTGCCAGCAGCCAACAGGGCCGGGGCACTGAAGCTTTCTTT.

This clonotype was seen a handful of times. The rearrangement joins TRBV5-1 to TRBJ1-2, with D hard to call. This CDR3 has 14 amino acids. The germline CDR1 and CDR2 sequences are SGHRS and YFSETQ. V lost 0 bases, J lost 4 bases, and 10 bases lay in between. The CDR3 sequence: CASSLAGSGYGYTF. CDR3 DNA sequence: TGCGCCAGCAGCTTGGCGGGGTCGGGCTATGGCTACACCTTC.

Details on this clonotype: Sequence at one end of the junction differs from germline and may be a read error. The chain employs TRBV7-8 and TRBJ1-2, with 11 bases fitting TRBD1. Per the germline V gene, CDR1 is SGHVS and CDR2 is FQNEAQ. The CDR3 has 15 residues. CDR3 nucleotide sequence: TGTGCCGGCAGCCCAGGACAGGGGGCACACTATGGCTACACCTTC. It codes for CAGSPGQGAHYGYTF.

This CDR3 reads CSVTPREQGPQHF. The CDR3 DNA sequence: TGCAGCGTCACCCCCAGGGAACAAGGGCCCCAGCATTTT. This chain uses TRBV29-1 with TRBJ1-5; possibly TRBD1 for D (5 bases). CDR1 and CDR2 (germline): SQVTM, ANQGSEA. The ends were cut back, 6 bases at V and 9 bases at J, with 18 bases in the middle. CDR3 length equals 13 residues.

The J gene is TRBJ1-1, the V gene TRBV5-1, with D possibly matching TRBD1 (5 bases). V lost 3 bases and J lost 4, with 13 bases in between. Germline V gives CDR1 SGHRS, CDR2 YFSETQ. The CDR3 is 14 residues long. For the CDR3, the DNA is TGCGCCAGCAGCTCGGGGACCTCGCGCACTGAAGCTTTCTTT. It codes for CASSSGTSRTEAFF.

The rearrangement joins TRBV6-5 to TRBJ2-7; 15 nucleotides agree with TRBD2. Losses at the gene ends were 5 bases for V and 2 bases for J; bases not matched to a gene: 7. Germline V CDR1 and CDR2: MNHEY, SVGAGI. This CDR3 contains 17 residues. CDR3 nucleotides: TGTGCCAGCAGTCCCGGACTAGCGGGGGGGCGCGCCTACGAGCAGTACTTC. Encoded protein: CASSPGLAGGRAYEQYF.

The chain recombines TRBV5-1 with TRBJ1-1, with D perhaps matching TRBD1 (5 bases). This CDR3 has 14 amino acids. V was pared by 3 bases and J by 4 bases, with 13 bases between. Germline V gives CDR1 SGHRS, CDR2 YFSETQ. CDR3 loop: CASSSQGSGTEAFF. The CDR3 DNA sequence: TGCGCCAGCAGCTCCCAGGGCTCCGGCACTGAAGCTTTCTTT.

In its sample, this clonotype was seen a few times. V and J are TRBV29-1 and TRBJ2-7, with TRBD2 matching over 8 bases. V gave up 6 bases and J gave up 5 bases; unmatched junction bases: 6. CDR3 length equals 12 residues. Germline CDR1 reads SQVTM; CDR2 reads ANQGSEA. The CDR3 loop reads CSVGGGRHEQYF. The CDR3 DNA sequence: TGCAGCGTCGGGGGGGGCCGCCACGAGCAGTACTTC.

A few counts support this clonotype. The rearrangement uses TRBV24-1 and TRBJ1-2; D remains ambiguous. Germline loops: CDR1 KGHDR, CDR2 SFDVKD. V lost 4 bases and J lost 7, with 15 bases in between. The CDR3 length is 14 residues. The CDR3 loop reads CATSDPYSTRGYTF. The CDR3 DNA is TGTGCCACCAGTGACCCCTACAGCACTCGTGGCTACACCTTC.

This clonotype was recorded at least ten times. The chain joins TRBV29-1 to TRBJ2-1; D is undetermined. Between the trimmed V and J ends, which lost 3 bases and 7 bases, there was a span of 10 bases. This CDR3 spans 12 amino acids. Germline loops: CDR1 SQVTM, CDR2 ANQGSEA. The CDR3 loop is CSVDSQGNEQFF. CDR3 nucleotide sequence: TGCAGCGTTGACTCCCAAGGGAATGAGCAGTTCTTC.

The rearrangement joins TRBV29-1 to TRBJ1-1; TRBD1 agrees at 11 bases. This CDR3 spans 12 amino acids. Germline loops: CDR1 SQVTM, CDR2 ANQGSEA. Trimming removed 7 bases from V and 11 bases from J; junction bases left unmatched: 9. The CDR3 here is CSAWGGQGVAFF. CDR3 sequence (DNA): TGCAGCGCCTGGGGGGGACAGGGGGTCGCTTTCTTT.

In its sample, this clonotype was seen many times. The V gene is TRBV2, the J gene TRBJ2-2; perhaps TRBD1 as D (5 bases). CDR3 length: 14 residues. V shed 6 bases and J shed 3 bases, with 11 bases lying between them. Germline V gene lookup returns CDR1 SNHLY and CDR2 FYNNEI. The CDR3 reads CASRQDMDTGELFF. Written as DNA, the CDR3 is TGTGCCAGCAGACAGGACATGGACACCGGGGAGCTGTTTTTT.

This clonotype was found a few times. The V gene is TRBV24-1, the J gene TRBJ1-1; D unresolved. This CDR3 is built from 15 residues. Trimming pared 0 bases from V and 3 bases from J, leaving 10 bases between. Germline-derived CDR1 and CDR2 are KGHDR and SFDVKD. CDR3 residues: CATSDLQRADTEAFF. As DNA, the CDR3 is TGTGCCACCAGTGATTTGCAAAGGGCGGACACTGAAGCTTTCTTT.

The chain employs TRBV5-1 and TRBJ1-1; 9 bases agree with TRBD1. The junction had 6 bases not matched to a gene; V was cut back by 1 base and J by 2 bases. Germline values: CDR1 SGHRS, CDR2 YFSETQ. CDR3 length: 16 residues. The CDR3 sequence: CASSLQPGQGNTEAFF. CDR3 nucleotides: TGCGCCAGCAGCTTGCAACCGGGACAGGGAAACACTGAAGCTTTCTTT.

This clonotype occurred a few times. The V call is TRBV5-1, the J call TRBJ2-5; the match to TRBD2 covers 7 bases. The J segment lost 2 bases and the V segment lost 5 bases, leaving 6 bases of the junction unmatched. From germline, CDR1 is SGHRS and CDR2 YFSETQ. The length of the CDR3 is 14 residues. CDR3 amino acids: CASRPSGDQETQYF. The CDR3 DNA sequence: TGCGCCAGCAGACCTAGCGGCGATCAAGAGACCCAGTACTTC.

DNA of the CDR3: TGTGCCGTGGGACCCAGCTTCTATAATTCACCCCTCCACTTT. Translation: CAVGPSFYNSPLHF. V usage is TRBV6-2 or TRBV6-3 and J usage is TRBJ1-6; maybe TRBD1 (5 bases). Trimming cost V 11 bases and J 3 bases, with 14 bases left between them. This CDR3 region has 14 residues. Germline CDR1 and CDR2: MNHEY and SVGEGT.

This clonotype was counted at least ten times. The chain recombines TRBV12-3 or TRBV12-4 with TRBJ2-1, with D possibly called TRBD1 or TRBD2 (5 bases each). Trimming stripped 6 bases from V and 7 bases from J, with 19 bases between. This CDR3 is built from 15 residues. DNA for the CDR3: TGTGCCAGCAGCCCCAGAGGGGATGCTCGGAATGAGCAGTTCTTC. Amino acids: CASSPRGDARNEQFF.

CDR3 nucleotides: TGCGCCAGCAGCCAAGAGGGACTAGCGGGAGTCAACACCGGGGAGCTGTTTTTT. This gives the protein CASSQEGLAGVNTGELFF. V usage is TRBV4-3 and J usage is TRBJ2-2; 14 nucleotides match TRBD2. Germline CDR1 reads LGHNA; CDR2 reads YSLEER. The CDR3 covers 18 residues. J lost 2 bases, V lost 0 bases, and 2 bases had no gene match.

The chain's CDR3 is CASSTVSGREQFF. CDR3 bases: TGTGCCAGCAGCACCGTTTCCGGACGTGAGCAGTTCTTC. The chain uses TRBV6-5 and TRBJ2-1, with unresolved D. The V end lost 6 bases, the J end lost 9 bases, and 15 bases lay between the germline ends. The germline V gene has CDR1 MNHEY and CDR2 SVGAGI. The CDR3 spans 13 residues.

This clonotype has only a few counts. The CDR3: CASSLLGGEAFF. CDR3 bases: TGTGCCAGCAGCTTGCTGGGGGGGGAAGCTTTCTTT. V gene TRBV5-4 combines with J gene TRBJ1-1; perhaps TRBD1 as D (5 bases). Germline V CDR1 and CDR2: SGHNT, YYREEE (reference sequence). The CDR3 covers 12 residues. Trimming removed 1 base at V and 8 bases at J, with 9 bases between. The complete variable domain, with remaining parts taken from reference TRBV5-4 and TRBJ1-1, reads ETGVTQSPTHLIKTRGQQVTLRCSSQSGHNTVSWYQQALGQGPQFIFQYYREEENGRGNFPPRFSGLQFPNYSSELNVNALELDDSALYLCASSLLGGEAFFGQGTRLTVV.

This clonotype was seen only a few times. The chain is built from TRBV7-2 and TRBJ2-5, with TRBD2 matching 8 bases. V lost 5 bases to trimming and J lost 1 base; unmatched junction nucleotides: 6. The CDR3 consists of 15 residues. Germline CDR1 SGHTA, CDR2 FQGNSA. CDR3 loop: CASSPHGGGQETQYF. The CDR3 DNA reads TGTGCCAGCAGCCCCCACGGGGGGGGCCAAGAGACCCAGTACTTC.

This clonotype has just a few counts. The V call is TRBV28, the J call TRBJ2-3; D perhaps matches TRBD2 (6 bases). Looked up from germline, CDR1 is MDHEN and CDR2 is SYDVKM. This CDR3 region has 15 residues. V was trimmed by 4 bases and J by 2 bases, leaving 13 bases between them. The CDR3 spells CASSWASEFTDTQYF. For the CDR3, the DNA is TGTGCCAGCAGTTGGGCTAGCGAGTTCACAGATACGCAGTATTTT.